A single sample gave rise to the 19 T cell receptor beta chains below, sequenced in a study of T cell clones after liver transplantation. Libraries were prepared by immunoSEQ multiplex PCR; TCRdb keeps only in-frame clonotypes and omits some of them. This table has 49,000 or so clones, roughly 74% appearing once. The specimen comprised CD4+ T cells from blood, sampled 52 to 60 months after liver transplant. These TCRs come from a human patient who received a liver transplant. The graft donor may have contributed some T cells.

V usage is TRBV5-6 and J usage is TRBJ1-1; 9 positions match TRBD1. CDR1 is SGHDT and CDR2 is YYEEEE in the germline V gene. The CDR3 length is 15 residues. Losses at the gene ends were 3 bases for V and 1 base for J; bases not matched to a gene: 4. The CDR3 DNA is TGTGCCAGCAGCTCAACAGGGGGCCCGAACACTGAAGCTTTCTTT. It encodes CASSSTGGPNTEAFF. The full variable domain, in which reference TRBV5-6 and TRBJ1-1 provide the parts outside the CDR3, is DAGVTQSPTHLIKTRGQQVTLRCSPKSGHDTVSWYQQALGQGPQFIFQYYEEEERQRGNFPDRFSGHQFPNYSSELNVNALLLGDSALYLCASSSTGGPNTEAFFGQGTRLTVV.

The chain has TRBV4-1 and TRBJ1-1; no clear D gene. The CDR3 contains 16 residues. Germline CDR1 MGHRA, CDR2 YSYEKL. Trimming stripped 1 base from V and 3 bases from J, with 15 bases between. Here the CDR3 DNA reads TGCGCCAGCAGCCAAGGGGCAGGCCCGAGGGACACTGAAGCTTTCTTT. Encoded protein: CASSQGAGPRDTEAFF.

The rearrangement joins TRBV7-8 to TRBJ2-2; 9 bases agree with TRBD2. The CDR3 spans 16 residues. Germline V CDR1 and CDR2: SGHVS, FQNEAQ. V was clipped by 1 base and J by 7 bases; unmatched bases: 7. The CDR3 bases are TGTGCCAGCAGCTTAGTCGGCGGGGGGGTGGTCGGGGAGCTGTTTTTT. It encodes CASSLVGGGVVGELFF.

By share of the sample, this clone is medium-sized. The sample holds other DNA sequences that translate to the same CDR3. The rearrangement joins TRBV28 to TRBJ1-6, with D tentatively TRBD1 (6 bases). Trimming removed 7 bases at V and 7 bases at J, with 14 bases between. In germline, CDR1 is MDHEN, CDR2 SYDVKM. The CDR3 extends over 14 amino acids. This CDR3 reads CASTNRVVNSPLHF. As DNA, the CDR3 is TGTGCCAGCACCAACAGGGTTGTGAATTCACCCCTCCACTTT.

V gene TRBV4-1 combines with J gene TRBJ1-6; possibly TRBD1 for D (5 bases). This CDR3 region has 21 residues. Germline V gene data show CDR1 as MGHRA and CDR2 as YSYEKL. Trimming removed 0 bases from V and 0 bases from J, with 21 bases in between. The CDR3 region is CASSQDRGGGEGRSYNSPLHF. The CDR3 DNA reads as TGCGCCAGCAGCCAAGATAGAGGCGGAGGAGAGGGGCGCTCCTATAATTCACCCCTCCACTTT.

The chain has TRBV19 and TRBJ2-1; 7 positions agree with TRBD1. The trim removed 1 base at V and 6 bases at J, leaving 9 bases unmatched. CDR3 size: 16 residues. Germline loops: CDR1 LNHDA, CDR2 SQIVND (reference sequence). As DNA, the CDR3 is TGTGCCAGTAGTATAGCTCGAGGGGGCCCAATCAATGAGCAGTTCTTC. Encoded protein: CASSIARGGPINEQFF.

The chain carries TRBV6-5 and TRBJ2-7, with TRBD1 identical over 8 bases. The CDR3 spans 15 residues. Germline lookup yields CDR1 MNHEY and CDR2 SVGAGI. The trim removed 6 bases at V and 2 bases at J, leaving 9 bases unmatched. The CDR3 region has the DNA TGTGCCAGCAGCCGGAATTCAGGGGGCCCCTACGAGCAGTACTTC. As protein: CASSRNSGGPYEQYF.

The chain joins TRBV6-1 to TRBJ1-1; 8 bases are a match to TRBD1. The CDR3 length is 14 residues. Unmatched junction bases numbered 6, after V lost 6 bases and J lost 3 bases. Germline V gene sequence: CDR1 MNHNS, CDR2 SASEGT. The CDR3 loop reads CASRNRGSDTEAFF. CDR3 coding DNA: TGTGCCAGCAGAAACAGGGGGAGCGACACTGAAGCTTTCTTT.

This chain links TRBV28 with TRBJ1-6, with D tentatively TRBD1 (5 bases). The V gene lost 6 bases and the J gene lost 9 bases, with 15 bases spanning the gap. Germline V gives CDR1 MDHEN, CDR2 SYDVKM. This CDR3 has 14 residues. The CDR3 spells CASSPFDGGSPLHF. In nucleotides, the CDR3 is TGTGCCAGCAGCCCCTTTGACGGGGGTTCACCCCTCCACTTT.

V usage is TRBV28 and J usage is TRBJ1-2; D ambiguous. The V gene's germline CDR1 is MDHEN and CDR2 SYDVKM. The CDR3 runs 12 residues. Trimming shortened V by 3 bases and J by 5 bases, and 7 bases separated the two germline ends. The CDR3 coding sequence is TGTGCCAGCAGTTTTCAGCAATATGGCTACACCTTC. Protein: CASSFQQYGYTF.

This clone has a handful of counts. This chain links TRBV10-2 with TRBJ2-7, with D possibly called TRBD1 or TRBD2 (7 bases each). CDR3 size: 17 residues. Germline V gene lookup returns CDR1 WSHSY and CDR2 SAAADI. V gave up 3 bases and J gave up 0 bases, with 18 bases separating them. The CDR3 bases are TGCGCCAGCAGTGACCCAGGGGGGGACGGGACCTCCTACGAGCAGTACTTC. It is translated as CASSDPGGDGTSYEQYF.

The chain employs TRBV2 and TRBJ1-2; 7 positions match TRBD1. V trimming: 6 bases; J trimming: 5 bases; junction bases outside the gene matches: 9. This CDR3 is built from 14 residues. CDR1 SNHLY and CDR2 FYNNEI come from the germline V gene. CDR3: CASSVRQGYYGYTF. The CDR3 DNA sequence: TGTGCCAGCAGCGTCCGACAGGGCTATTATGGCTACACCTTC.

The V and J genes are TRBV19 and TRBJ1-6; no firm D call. Germline CDR1 is LNHDA and CDR2 is SQIVND (reference sequence). This CDR3 is 13 amino acids long. The V gene lost 7 bases and the J gene lost 3 bases, with 7 bases spanning the gap. CDR3 residues: CASTRVYNSPLHF. CDR3 sequence (DNA): TGTGCCAGTACCCGGGTCTATAATTCACCCCTCCACTTT. The whole variable domain, filled in from reference TRBV19 and TRBJ1-6, reads DGGITQSPKYLFRKEGQNVTLSCEQNLNHDAMYWYRQDPGQGLRLIYYSQIVNDFQKGDIAEGYSVSREKKESFPLTVTSAQKNPTAFYLCASTRVYNSPLHFGNGTRLTVT.

The chain joins TRBV7-3 to TRBJ2-7; D is uncertain. V was trimmed by 2 bases and J by 4 bases, leaving 9 bases between them. CDR1 SGHTA and CDR2 FQGTGA come from the germline V gene. CDR3 length: 13 amino acids. In nucleotides, the CDR3 is TGTGCCAGCAGCTTATTTATTGGATACGAGCAGTACTTC. Amino acid sequence: CASSLFIGYEQYF.

Sample share makes this clone medium-sized. Other nucleotide sequences from this sample produce the same CDR3. This chain connects TRBV2 to TRBJ1-5; no firm D call. Germline CDR1 is SNHLY and CDR2 is FYNNEI. Trimming left V 3 bases short and J 0 bases short, with 6 bases between. This CDR3 has 14 amino acids. Here the CDR3 reads CASSDSHSNQPQHF. CDR3 nucleotide sequence: TGTGCCAGCAGTGACTCCCATAGCAATCAGCCCCAGCATTTT.

The rearrangement uses TRBV30 and TRBJ1-3; possible D gene TRBD1, 5 bases. From germline, CDR1 is GTSNPN and CDR2 SVGIG (reference sequence). This CDR3 region has 15 residues. Deletions cut 0 bases from V and 0 bases from J, with 9 bases between. CDR3 nucleotides: TGTGCCTGGAGTGTTTCGGACAACTCTGGAAACACCATATATTTT. Encoded protein: CAWSVSDNSGNTIYF.

This clone appeared a single time. The chain recombines TRBV6-4 with TRBJ2-3; D gene unclear. V shed 8 bases and J shed 6 bases, with 18 bases lying between them. CDR3 size: 14 residues. From germline, CDR1 is MRHNA and CDR2 SNTAGT. This CDR3 reads CASFSPAGNDTQYF. The CDR3 DNA reads as TGTGCCAGCTTTTCCCCCGCTGGGAACGATACGCAGTATTTT.

The chain joins TRBV7-8 to TRBJ1-1; tentative D call: TRBD1 (5 bases). CDR1 is SGHVS and CDR2 is FQNEAQ in the germline V gene. Trimming cost V 5 bases and J 0 bases, with 13 bases left between them. The CDR3 loop spans 15 amino acids. In DNA, the CDR3 is TGTGCCAGCAGCACAGGACGGGGCATGAACACTGAAGCTTTCTTT. Amino acid sequence: CASSTGRGMNTEAFF.

V is TRBV30 and J is TRBJ1-5; D might be TRBD1 (5 bases). CDR3 length equals 13 residues. CDR1 and CDR2 (germline): GTSNPN, SVGIG (reference sequence). The V end was cut by 3 bases, the J end by 7 bases, with 13 bases between. DNA for the CDR3: TGTGCCTGGAGCAGGGAGGATTCCCAGCCCCAGCATTTT. It yields the protein CAWSREDSQPQHF.